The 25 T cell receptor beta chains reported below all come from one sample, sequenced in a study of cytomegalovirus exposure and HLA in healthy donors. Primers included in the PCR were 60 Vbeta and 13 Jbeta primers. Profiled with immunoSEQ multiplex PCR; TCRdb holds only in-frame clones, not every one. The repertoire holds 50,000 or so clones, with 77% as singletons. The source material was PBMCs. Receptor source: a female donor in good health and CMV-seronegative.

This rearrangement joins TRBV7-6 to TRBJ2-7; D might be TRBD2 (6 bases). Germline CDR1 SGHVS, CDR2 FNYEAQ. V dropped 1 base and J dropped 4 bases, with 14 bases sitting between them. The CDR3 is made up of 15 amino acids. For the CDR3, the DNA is TGTGCCAGCAGCTTAGGGCGGGGAATGGGGTACGAGCAGTACTTC. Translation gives CASSLGRGMGYEQYF.

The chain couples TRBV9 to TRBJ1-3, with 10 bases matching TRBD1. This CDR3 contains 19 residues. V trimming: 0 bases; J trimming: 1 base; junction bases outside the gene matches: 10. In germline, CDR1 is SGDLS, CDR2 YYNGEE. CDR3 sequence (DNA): TGTGCCAGCAGCGTAGAAGTCTCCGGGACAGGGGTTTCTGGAAACACCATATATTTT. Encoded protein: CASSVEVSGTGVSGNTIYF. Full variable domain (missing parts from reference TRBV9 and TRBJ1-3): DSGVTQTPKHLITATGQRVTLRCSPRSGDLSVYWYQQSLDQGLQFLIQYYNGEERAKGNILERFSAQQFPDLHSELNLSSLELGDSALYFCASSVEVSGTGVSGNTIYFGEGSWLTVV.

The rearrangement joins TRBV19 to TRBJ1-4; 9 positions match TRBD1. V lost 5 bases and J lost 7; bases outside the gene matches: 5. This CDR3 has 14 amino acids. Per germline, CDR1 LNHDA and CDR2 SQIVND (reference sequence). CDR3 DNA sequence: TGTGCCAGTAGTCCGGGACAGGGTGTTGAAAAACTGTTTTTT. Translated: CASSPGQGVEKLFF.

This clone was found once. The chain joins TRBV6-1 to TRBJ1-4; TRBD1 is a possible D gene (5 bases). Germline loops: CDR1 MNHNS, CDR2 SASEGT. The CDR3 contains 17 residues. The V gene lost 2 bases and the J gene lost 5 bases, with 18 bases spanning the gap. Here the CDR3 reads CASSERQGRVGNEKLFF. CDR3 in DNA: TGTGCCAGCAGTGAACGGCAGGGTCGAGTTGGGAATGAAAAACTGTTTTTT.

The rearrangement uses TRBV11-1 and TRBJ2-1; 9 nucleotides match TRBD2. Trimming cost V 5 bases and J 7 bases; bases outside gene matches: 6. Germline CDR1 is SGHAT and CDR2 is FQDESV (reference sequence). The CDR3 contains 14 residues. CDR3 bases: TGTGCCAGCAGCGTTAGCGGGAGAGAAAATGAGCAGTTCTTC. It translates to CASSVSGRENEQFF.

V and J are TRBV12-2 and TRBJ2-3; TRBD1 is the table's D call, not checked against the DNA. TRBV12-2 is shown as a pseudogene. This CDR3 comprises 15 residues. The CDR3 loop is CASRFIQVGEDTQYF. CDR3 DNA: TGTGCAAGTCGCTTTATTCAGGTAGGCGAAGATACGCAGTATTTT.

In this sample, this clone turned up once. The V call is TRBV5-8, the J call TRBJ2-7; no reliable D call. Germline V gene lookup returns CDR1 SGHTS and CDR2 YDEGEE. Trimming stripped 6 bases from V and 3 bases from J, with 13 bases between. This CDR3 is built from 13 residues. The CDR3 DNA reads TGTGCCAGCACGCCTAGTTTAGTCTACGAGCAGTACTTC. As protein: CASTPSLVYEQYF.

The CDR3 sequence: CASSDRDYKQETQYF. The DNA for the CDR3 is TGCGCCAGCAGTGACCGGGACTACAAACAAGAGACCCAGTACTTC. The V gene is TRBV10-2, the J gene TRBJ2-5, with 7 bases matching TRBD2. Germline V gene lookup returns CDR1 WSHSY and CDR2 SAAADI. This CDR3 comprises 15 residues. The V gene end was trimmed by 3 bases and the J gene end by 2 bases; junction bases not matched to a gene: 6.

The CDR3 bases are TGTGCCAGCAGTCATCAGAGCACAGATACGCAGTATTTT. Its protein is CASSHQSTDTQYF. The gene calls are TRBV27 and TRBJ2-3, with D unclear. The ends were cut back, 5 bases at V and 0 bases at J, with 6 bases in the middle. CDR3 size: 13 residues. CDR1 MNHEY and CDR2 SMNVEV come from the germline V gene (reference sequence).

The CDR3 reads CASSIALAGLEVDTQYF. CDR3 DNA: TGTGCCAGCAGCATCGCTCTAGCGGGGCTTGAGGTGGATACGCAGTATTTT. This sequence joins TRBV5-6 and TRBJ2-3; 9 bases map to TRBD2. The V gene end was trimmed by 4 bases and the J gene end by 6 bases; junction bases not matched to a gene: 15. Germline-derived CDR1 and CDR2 are SGHDT and YYEEEE. This CDR3 is 17 amino acids long. Using reference TRBV5-6 and TRBJ2-3 for the parts outside the CDR3, the full variable domain is DAGVTQSPTHLIKTRGQQVTLRCSPKSGHDTVSWYQQALGQGPQFIFQYYEEEERQRGNFPDRFSGHQFPNYSSELNVNALLLGDSALYLCASSIALAGLEVDTQYFGPGTRLTVL.

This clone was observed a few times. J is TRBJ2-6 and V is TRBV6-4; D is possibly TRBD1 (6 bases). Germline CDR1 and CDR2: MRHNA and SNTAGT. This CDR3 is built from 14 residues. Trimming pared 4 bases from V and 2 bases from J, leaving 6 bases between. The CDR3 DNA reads TGTGCCAGCAGTGGGACAGCTGGGGCCAACGTCCTGACTTTC. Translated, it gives CASSGTAGANVLTF.

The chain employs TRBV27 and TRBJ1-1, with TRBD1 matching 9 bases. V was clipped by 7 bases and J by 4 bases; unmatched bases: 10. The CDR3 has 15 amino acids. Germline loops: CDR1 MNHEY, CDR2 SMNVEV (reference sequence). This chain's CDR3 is CASIRQGEESTEAFF. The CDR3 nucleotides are TGTGCCAGCATACGACAGGGGGAAGAGAGCACTGAAGCTTTCTTT.

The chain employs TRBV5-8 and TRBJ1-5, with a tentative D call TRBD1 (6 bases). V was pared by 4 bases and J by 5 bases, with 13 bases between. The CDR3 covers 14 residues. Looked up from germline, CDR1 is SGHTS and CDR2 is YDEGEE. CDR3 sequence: CASSPQGPDQPQHF. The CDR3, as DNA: TGTGCCAGCAGCCCGCAGGGGCCCGATCAGCCCCAGCATTTT.

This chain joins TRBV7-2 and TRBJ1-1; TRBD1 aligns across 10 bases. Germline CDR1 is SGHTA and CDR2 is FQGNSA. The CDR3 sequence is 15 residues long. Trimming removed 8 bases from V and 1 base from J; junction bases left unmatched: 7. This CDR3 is CASRRQGATNTEAFF. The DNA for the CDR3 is TGTGCCAGCCGACGACAGGGGGCTACGAACACTGAAGCTTTCTTT.

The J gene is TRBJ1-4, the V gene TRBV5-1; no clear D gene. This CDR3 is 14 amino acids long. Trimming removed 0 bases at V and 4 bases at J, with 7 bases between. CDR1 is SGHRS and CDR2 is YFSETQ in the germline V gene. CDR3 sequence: CASSLEWSNEKLFF. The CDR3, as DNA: TGCGCCAGCAGCTTGGAGTGGAGTAATGAAAAACTGTTTTTT.

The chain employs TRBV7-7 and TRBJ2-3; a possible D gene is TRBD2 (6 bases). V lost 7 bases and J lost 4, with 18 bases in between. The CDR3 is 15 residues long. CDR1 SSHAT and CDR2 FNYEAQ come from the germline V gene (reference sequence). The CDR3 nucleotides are TGTGCCAGCACCCCGGGCCTCTCGGGGGCAGATACGCAGTATTTT. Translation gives CASTPGLSGADTQYF.

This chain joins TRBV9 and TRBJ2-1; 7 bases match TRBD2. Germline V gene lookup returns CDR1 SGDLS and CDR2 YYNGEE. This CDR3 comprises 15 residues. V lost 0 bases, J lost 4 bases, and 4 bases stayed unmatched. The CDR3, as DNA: TGTGCCAGCAGCGTAGAGTCTAGCGGTTACAATGAGCAGTTCTTC. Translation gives CASSVESSGYNEQFF.

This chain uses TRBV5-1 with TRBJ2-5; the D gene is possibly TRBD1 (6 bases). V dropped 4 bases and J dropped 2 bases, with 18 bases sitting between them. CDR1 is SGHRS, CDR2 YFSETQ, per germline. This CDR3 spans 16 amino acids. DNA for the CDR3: TGCGCCAGCAGCGTAACAGGGACCGTGACTCAAGAGACCCAGTACTTC. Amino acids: CASSVTGTVTQETQYF.

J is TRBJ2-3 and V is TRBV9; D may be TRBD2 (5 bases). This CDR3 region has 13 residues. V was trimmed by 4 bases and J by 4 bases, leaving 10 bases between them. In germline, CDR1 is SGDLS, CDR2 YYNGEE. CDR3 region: CASSPLEADTQYF. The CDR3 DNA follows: TGTGCCAGCAGCCCCCTGGAGGCAGATACGCAGTATTTT. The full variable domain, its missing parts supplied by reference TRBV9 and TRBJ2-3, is DSGVTQTPKHLITATGQRVTLRCSPRSGDLSVYWYQQSLDQGLQFLIQYYNGEERAKGNILERFSAQQFPDLHSELNLSSLELGDSALYFCASSPLEADTQYFGPGTRLTVL.

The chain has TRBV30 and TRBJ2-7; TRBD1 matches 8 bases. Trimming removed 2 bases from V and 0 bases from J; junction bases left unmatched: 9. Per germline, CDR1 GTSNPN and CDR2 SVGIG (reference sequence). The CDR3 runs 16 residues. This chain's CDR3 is CAWSPHRTGFSYEQYF. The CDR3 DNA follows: TGTGCCTGGAGTCCTCACCGGACAGGGTTCTCCTACGAGCAGTACTTC.

The CDR3 nucleotides read TGCGCCAGCAGCCGGATAAAGACGACAGGGGTTATTACCGGGGAGCTGTTTTTT. This codes for CASSRIKTTGVITGELFF. The chain carries TRBV5-1 and TRBJ2-2; 8 nucleotides align to TRBD1. Trimming at V came to 4 bases and at J to 5 bases, leaving 16 bases not matched to a gene. Germline loops: CDR1 SGHRS, CDR2 YFSETQ. This CDR3 contains 18 residues.

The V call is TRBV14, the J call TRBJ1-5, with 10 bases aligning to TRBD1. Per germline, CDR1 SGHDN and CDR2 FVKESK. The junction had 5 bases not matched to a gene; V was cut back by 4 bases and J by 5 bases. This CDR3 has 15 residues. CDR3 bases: TGTGCCAGCAGCCCAGGGACAGGGGAGGATCAGCCCCAGCATTTT. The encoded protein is CASSPGTGEDQPQHF. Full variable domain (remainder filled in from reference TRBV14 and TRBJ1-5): EAGVTQFPSHSVIEKGQTVTLRCDPISGHDNLYWYRRVMGKEIKFLLHFVKESKQDESGMPNNRFLAERTGGTYSTLKVQPAELEDSGVYFCASSPGTGEDQPQHFGDGTRLSIL.

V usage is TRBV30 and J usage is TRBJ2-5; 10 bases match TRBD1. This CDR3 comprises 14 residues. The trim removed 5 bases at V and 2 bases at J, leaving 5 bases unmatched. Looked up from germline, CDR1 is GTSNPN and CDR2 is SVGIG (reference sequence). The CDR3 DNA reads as TGTGCCTGGCCGGGACAGGGGAGTCAAGAGACCCAGTACTTC. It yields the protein CAWPGQGSQETQYF.

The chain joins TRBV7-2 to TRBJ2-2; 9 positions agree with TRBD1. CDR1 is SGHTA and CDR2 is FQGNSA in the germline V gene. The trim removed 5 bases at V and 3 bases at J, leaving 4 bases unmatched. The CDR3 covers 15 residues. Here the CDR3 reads CASSLGTGHTGELFF. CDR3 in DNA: TGTGCCAGCAGCCTCGGGACAGGGCACACCGGGGAGCTGTTTTTT.

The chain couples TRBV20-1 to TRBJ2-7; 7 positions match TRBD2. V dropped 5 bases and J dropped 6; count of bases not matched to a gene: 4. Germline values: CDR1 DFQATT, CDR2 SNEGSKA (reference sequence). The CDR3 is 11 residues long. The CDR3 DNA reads TGCAGTGCTCCGGGAGGTGGCGAGCAGTACTTC. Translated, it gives CSAPGGGEQYF.